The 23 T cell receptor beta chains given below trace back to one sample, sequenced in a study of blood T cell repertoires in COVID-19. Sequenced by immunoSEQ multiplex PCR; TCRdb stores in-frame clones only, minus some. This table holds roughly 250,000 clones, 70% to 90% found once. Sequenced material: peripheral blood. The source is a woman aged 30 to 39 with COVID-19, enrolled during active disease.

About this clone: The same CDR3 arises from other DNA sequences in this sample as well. CDR3 in amino acids: CASSVEGSGNTIYF. In DNA form, the CDR3 reads TGTGCCAGCAGCGTAGAGGGGTCGGGAAACACCATATATTTT. The genes are TRBV9 and TRBJ1-3; tentative D call: TRBD1 (5 bases). Germline CDR1 reads SGDLS; CDR2 reads YYNGEE. Trimming pared 0 bases from V and 4 bases from J, leaving 8 bases between. The CDR3 length is 14 residues.

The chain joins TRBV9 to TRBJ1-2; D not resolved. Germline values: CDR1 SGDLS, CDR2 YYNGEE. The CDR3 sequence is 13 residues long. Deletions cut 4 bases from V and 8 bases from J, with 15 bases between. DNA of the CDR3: TGTGCCAGCAGCCCCCGAGGGATTGAGGGCTACACCTTC. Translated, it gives CASSPRGIEGYTF. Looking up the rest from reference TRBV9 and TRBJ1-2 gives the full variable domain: DSGVTQTPKHLITATGQRVTLRCSPRSGDLSVYWYQQSLDQGLQFLIQYYNGEERAKGNILERFSAQQFPDLHSELNLSSLELGDSALYFCASSPRGIEGYTFGSGTRLTVV.

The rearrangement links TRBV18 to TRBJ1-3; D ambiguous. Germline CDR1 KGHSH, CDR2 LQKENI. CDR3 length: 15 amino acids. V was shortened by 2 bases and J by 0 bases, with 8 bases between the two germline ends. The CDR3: CASSPNRGSGNTIYF. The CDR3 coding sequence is TGTGCCAGCTCACCAAACCGGGGCTCTGGAAACACCATATATTTT.

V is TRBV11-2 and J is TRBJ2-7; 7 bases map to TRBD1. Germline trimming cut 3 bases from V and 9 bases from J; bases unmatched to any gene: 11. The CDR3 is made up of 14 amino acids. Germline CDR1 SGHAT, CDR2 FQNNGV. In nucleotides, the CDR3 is TGTGCCAGCAGCTTGGTGACAGGGACCTCGGGGCAGTACTTC. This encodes CASSLVTGTSGQYF.

CDR3 amino acids: CSASKGLIPPYEQFF. The CDR3 DNA reads TGCAGTGCTAGTAAAGGACTTATCCCCCCGTACGAGCAGTTCTTC. V and J are TRBV20-1 and TRBJ2-1, with D perhaps TRBD2 (5 bases). V dropped 3 bases and J dropped 10 bases, with 22 bases sitting between them. Germline loops: CDR1 DFQATT, CDR2 SNEGSKA (reference sequence). CDR3 length: 15 amino acids.

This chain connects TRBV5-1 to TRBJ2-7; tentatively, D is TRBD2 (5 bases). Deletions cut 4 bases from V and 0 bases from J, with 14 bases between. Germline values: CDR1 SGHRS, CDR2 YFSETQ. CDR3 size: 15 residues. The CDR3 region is CASSLGATNSYEQYF. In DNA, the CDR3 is TGCGCCAGCAGCCTGGGAGCGACCAACTCCTACGAGCAGTACTTC.

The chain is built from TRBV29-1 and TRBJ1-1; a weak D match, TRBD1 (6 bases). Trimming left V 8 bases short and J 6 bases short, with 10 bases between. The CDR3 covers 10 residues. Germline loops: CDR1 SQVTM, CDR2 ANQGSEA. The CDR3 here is CSTRQAEAFF. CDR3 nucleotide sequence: TGCAGCACCCGACAGGCTGAAGCTTTCTTT.

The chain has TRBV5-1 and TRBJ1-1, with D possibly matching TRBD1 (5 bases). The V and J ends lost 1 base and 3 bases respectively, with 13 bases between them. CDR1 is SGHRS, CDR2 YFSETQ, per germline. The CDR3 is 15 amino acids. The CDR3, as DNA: TGCGCCAGCAGCTTGACCGGGGGATCTTACACTGAAGCTTTCTTT. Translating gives CASSLTGGSYTEAFF.

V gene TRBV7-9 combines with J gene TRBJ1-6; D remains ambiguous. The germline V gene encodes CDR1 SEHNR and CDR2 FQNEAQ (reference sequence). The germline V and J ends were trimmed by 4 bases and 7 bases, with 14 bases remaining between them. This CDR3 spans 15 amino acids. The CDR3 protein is CASSSRTALNSPLHF. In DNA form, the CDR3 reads TGTGCCAGCAGCTCTAGGACTGCCCTGAATTCACCCCTCCACTTT.

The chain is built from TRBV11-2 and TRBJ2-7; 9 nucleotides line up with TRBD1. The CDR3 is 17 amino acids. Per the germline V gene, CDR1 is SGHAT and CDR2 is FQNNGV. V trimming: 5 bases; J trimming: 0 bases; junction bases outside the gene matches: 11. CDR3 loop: CASSVHPGTGISYEQYF. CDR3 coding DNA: TGTGCCAGCAGCGTTCATCCCGGGACAGGGATCTCCTACGAGCAGTACTTC.

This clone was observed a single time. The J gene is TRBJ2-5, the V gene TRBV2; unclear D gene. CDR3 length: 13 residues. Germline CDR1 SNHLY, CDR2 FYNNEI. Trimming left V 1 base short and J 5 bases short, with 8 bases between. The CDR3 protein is CASSEGAWETQYF. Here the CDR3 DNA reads TGTGCCAGCAGTGAAGGGGCTTGGGAGACCCAGTACTTC.

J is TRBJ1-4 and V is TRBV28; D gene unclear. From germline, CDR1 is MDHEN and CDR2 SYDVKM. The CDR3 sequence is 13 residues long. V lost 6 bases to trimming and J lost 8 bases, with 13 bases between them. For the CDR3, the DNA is TGTGCCAGCAGGCGACTAAGCGAAGAAAAACTGTTTTTT. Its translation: CASRRLSEEKLFF.

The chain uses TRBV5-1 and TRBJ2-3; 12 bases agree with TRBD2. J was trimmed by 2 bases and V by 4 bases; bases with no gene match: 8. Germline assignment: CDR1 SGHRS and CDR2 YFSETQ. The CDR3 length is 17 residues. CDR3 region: CASSLSTSGGTTDTQYF. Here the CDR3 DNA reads TGCGCCAGCAGCCTGAGTACTAGCGGGGGGACCACAGATACGCAGTATTTT.

CDR3 loop: CASSFGDRGGYTF. The CDR3 bases are TGTGCCAGCAGTTTCGGAGACAGGGGCGGCTACACCTTC. The gene calls are TRBV27 and TRBJ1-2; 8 bases match TRBD1. Germline V gives CDR1 MNHEY, CDR2 SMNVEV (reference sequence). V lost 3 bases, J lost 8 bases, and 5 bases stayed unmatched. This CDR3 is built from 13 residues.

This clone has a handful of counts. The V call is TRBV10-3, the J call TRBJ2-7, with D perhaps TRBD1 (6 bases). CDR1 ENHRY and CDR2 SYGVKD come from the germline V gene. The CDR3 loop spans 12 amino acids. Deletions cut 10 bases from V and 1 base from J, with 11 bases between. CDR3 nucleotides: TGTGCCACGAGGGACACTTCCTACGAGCAGTACTTC. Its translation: CATRDTSYEQYF.

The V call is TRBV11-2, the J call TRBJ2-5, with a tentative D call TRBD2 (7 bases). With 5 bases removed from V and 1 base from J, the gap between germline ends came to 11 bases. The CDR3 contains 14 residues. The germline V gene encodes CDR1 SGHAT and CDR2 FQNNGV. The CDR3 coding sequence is TGTGCCAGCAGCAGGGGGGGGAGCCAAGAGACCCAGTACTTC. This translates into CASSRGGSQETQYF.

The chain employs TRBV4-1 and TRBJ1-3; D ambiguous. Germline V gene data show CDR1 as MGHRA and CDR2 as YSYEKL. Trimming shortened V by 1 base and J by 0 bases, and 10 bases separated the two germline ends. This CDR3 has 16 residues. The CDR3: CASSQGLETSGNTIYF. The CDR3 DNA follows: TGCGCCAGCAGCCAAGGATTAGAAACCTCTGGAAACACCATATATTTT.

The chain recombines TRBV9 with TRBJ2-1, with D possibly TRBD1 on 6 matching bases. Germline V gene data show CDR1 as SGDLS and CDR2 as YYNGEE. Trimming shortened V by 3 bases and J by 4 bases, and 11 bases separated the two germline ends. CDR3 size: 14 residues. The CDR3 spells CASSGPGDYNEQFF. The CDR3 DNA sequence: TGTGCCAGCAGCGGACCAGGGGATTACAATGAGCAGTTCTTC.

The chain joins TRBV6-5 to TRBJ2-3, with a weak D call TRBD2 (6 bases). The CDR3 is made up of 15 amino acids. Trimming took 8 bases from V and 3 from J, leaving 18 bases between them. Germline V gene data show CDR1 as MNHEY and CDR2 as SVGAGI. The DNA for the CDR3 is TGTGCCAGCCGTACTAACGGACTAATAACAGATACGCAGTATTTT. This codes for CASRTNGLITDTQYF.

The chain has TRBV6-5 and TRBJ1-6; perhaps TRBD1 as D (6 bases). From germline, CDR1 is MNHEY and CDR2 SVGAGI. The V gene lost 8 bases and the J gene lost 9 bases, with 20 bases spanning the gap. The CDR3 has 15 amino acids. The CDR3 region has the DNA TGTGCCAGCGGACTTTCCAGGGGCGGATCTTCACCCCTCCACTTT. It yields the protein CASGLSRGGSSPLHF.

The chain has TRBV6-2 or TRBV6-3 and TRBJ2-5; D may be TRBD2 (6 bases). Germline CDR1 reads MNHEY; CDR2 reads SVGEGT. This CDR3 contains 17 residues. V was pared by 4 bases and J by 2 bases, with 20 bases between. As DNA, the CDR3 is TGTGCCAGCAGTTCCCGCGGGGTGGCAGGGCGGCAAGAGACCCAGTACTTC. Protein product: CASSSRGVAGRQETQYF.

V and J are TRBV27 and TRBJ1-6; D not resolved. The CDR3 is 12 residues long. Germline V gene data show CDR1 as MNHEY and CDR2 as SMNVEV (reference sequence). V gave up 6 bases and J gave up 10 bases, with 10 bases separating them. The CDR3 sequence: CASREPGSPLHF. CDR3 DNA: TGTGCCAGCAGGGAGCCGGGATCACCCCTCCACTTT.

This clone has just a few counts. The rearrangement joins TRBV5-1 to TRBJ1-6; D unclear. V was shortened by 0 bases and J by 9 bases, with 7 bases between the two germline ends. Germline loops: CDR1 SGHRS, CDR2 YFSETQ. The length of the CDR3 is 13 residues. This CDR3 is CASSLGDSSPLHF. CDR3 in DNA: TGCGCCAGCAGCTTGGGTGATAGTTCACCCCTCCACTTT.